Below, 13 T cell receptor beta chains from the same sample are listed, as sequenced in a study of T cell responses to AZD1222 COVID-19 vaccine. Sequencing was performed with immunoSEQ multiplex PCR; in TCRdb, only in-frame clones are kept and a portion is missing. This sample has just under 150,000 clones, with more than 70% found just once. The starting material was peripheral blood, obtained 28 days after the second AZD1222 dose. The receptors were gathered from an adult who received the AZD1222 COVID-19 vaccine.

The chain is built from TRBV7-9 and TRBJ2-7, with TRBD2 matching 7 bases. The CDR3 contains 17 residues. The V segment lost 4 bases and the J segment 0 bases; nucleotides outside the gene matches: 12. Germline CDR1 reads SEHNR; CDR2 reads FQNEAQ (reference sequence). This chain's CDR3 is CASSSTKTSASSYEQYF. As DNA, the CDR3 is TGTGCCAGCAGCTCGACCAAAACTAGCGCCAGCTCCTACGAGCAGTACTTC.

The chain joins TRBV7-9 to TRBJ1-1; D remains unclear. Between the trimmed V and J ends, which lost 4 bases and 3 bases, there was a span of 9 bases. CDR1 is SEHNR, CDR2 FQNEAQ, per germline (reference sequence). CDR3 length equals 13 residues. This chain's CDR3 is CASSWALDTEAFF. The CDR3 DNA reads as TGTGCCAGCAGCTGGGCCTTGGACACTGAAGCTTTCTTT.

This clone was picked up one time. The genes are TRBV2 and TRBJ1-2; 7 bases agree with TRBD1. Unmatched junction bases numbered 10, after V lost 10 bases and J lost 2 bases. This CDR3 has 14 amino acids. The germline gives CDR1 SNHLY, CDR2 FYNNEI. CDR3 DNA: TGTGCCAACCAGGGGGGGCAGGGGAACTATGGCTACACCTTC. Protein product: CANQGGQGNYGYTF.

The chain combines TRBV4-2 with TRBJ2-7, with 7 bases fitting TRBD1. The CDR3 consists of 15 residues. V dropped 1 base and J dropped 3; count of bases not matched to a gene: 6. The germline V gene has CDR1 LGHNA and CDR2 YNFKEQ. CDR3: CASSQGQGRNYEQYF. For the CDR3, the DNA is TGTGCCAGCAGCCAAGGACAGGGAAGGAACTACGAGCAGTACTTC.

J is TRBJ2-3 and V is TRBV30, with TRBD2 identical over 8 bases. CDR1 and CDR2 (germline): GTSNPN, SVGIG (reference sequence). The CDR3 has 16 residues. With 0 bases clipped from V and 2 bases from J, the junction kept 7 bases outside the gene matches. CDR3 protein: CAWSVVIAGFTDTQYF. The CDR3 DNA is TGTGCCTGGAGTGTAGTAATAGCGGGGTTCACAGATACGCAGTATTTT.

This chain connects TRBV4-2 to TRBJ1-5; 8 bases are shared with TRBD1. This CDR3 comprises 15 residues. Trimming removed 5 bases from V and 0 bases from J; junction bases left unmatched: 3. Germline CDR1 reads LGHNA; CDR2 reads YNFKEQ. CDR3 sequence: CASSGTGDSNQPQHF. CDR3 in DNA: TGTGCCAGCAGCGGGACAGGAGATAGCAATCAGCCCCAGCATTTT.

The chain carries TRBV28 and TRBJ1-2; 7 bases are a match to TRBD1. The CDR3 totals 13 residues. Trimming took 5 bases from V and 7 from J; bases not matched to a gene: 7. The V gene's germline CDR1 is MDHEN and CDR2 SYDVKM. CDR3 in amino acids: CASSVRGISGYTF. The DNA of the CDR3 is TGTGCCAGCAGTGTCAGGGGGATTAGTGGCTACACCTTC.

This chain joins TRBV5-6 and TRBJ2-7; TRBD2 aligns across 8 bases. CDR3 length: 13 residues. CDR1 is SGHDT and CDR2 is YYEEEE in the germline V gene. Trimming removed 4 bases from V and 6 bases from J; junction bases left unmatched: 6. CDR3 protein: CASSPPGLAEQYF. In DNA, the CDR3 is TGTGCCAGCAGCCCACCCGGACTAGCCGAGCAGTACTTC.

The chain is built from TRBV7-2 and TRBJ1-1; unclear D gene. V was trimmed by 6 bases and J by 1 base, leaving 18 bases between them. The CDR3 is 16 residues long. Germline assignment: CDR1 SGHTA and CDR2 FQGNSA. This CDR3 is CASSLPREEANTEAFF. As DNA, the CDR3 is TGTGCCAGCAGTCTACCTAGGGAGGAAGCGAACACTGAAGCTTTCTTT.

The V call is TRBV11-3, the J call TRBJ1-2, with 7 bases fitting TRBD1. Germline values: CDR1 SGHNT, CDR2 YENEEA. V shed 0 bases and J 7 bases; nucleotides not matched to a gene: 5. This CDR3 has 14 amino acids. In DNA, the CDR3 is TGTGCCAGCAGCTTAGATCTACAGGGGACTGGCTACACCTTC. This translates into CASSLDLQGTGYTF.

The genes are TRBV3-1 (or the pseudogene TRBV3-2) and TRBJ2-2, with D maybe TRBD2 (5 bases). The CDR3 totals 17 residues. The V and J ends lost 5 bases and 0 bases respectively, with 16 bases between them. The germline V gene encodes CDR1 LGHDT and CDR2 YNNKEL (reference sequence). This chain's CDR3 is CASSAKAVATNTGELFF. DNA for the CDR3: TGTGCCAGCAGCGCGAAGGCGGTAGCGACGAACACCGGGGAGCTGTTTTTT.

The chain couples TRBV9 to TRBJ1-5, with no clear D. V lost 4 bases, J lost 7 bases, and 18 bases lay in between. Looked up from germline, CDR1 is SGDLS and CDR2 is YYNGEE. The CDR3 runs 15 residues. The CDR3 spells CASSPSGQAGQPQHF. The CDR3 region has the DNA TGTGCCAGCAGCCCCAGCGGCCAGGCCGGGCAGCCCCAGCATTTT.

The chain couples TRBV4-1 to TRBJ2-1, with D maybe TRBD2 (5 bases). Per the germline V gene, CDR1 is MGHRA and CDR2 is YSYEKL. There are 14 residues in the CDR3. With 5 bases removed from V and 7 bases from J, the gap between germline ends came to 15 bases. The DNA for the CDR3 is TGCGCCAGCAGCACCAACCCCCCGGGGAATGAGCAGTTCTTC. Translating it yields CASSTNPPGNEQFF.